These T cell receptor beta chains were read from a single sample in a study of T cells in localized non-small cell lung cancer. Clones were read by immunoSEQ multiplex PCR, and TCRdb kept only the in-frame ones, dropping some. The sample holds roughly 39,000 clones, more than 85% seen once. This specimen consisted of PBMCs, obtained before any cancer treatment. These receptors were taken from a woman aged 40-75 years with stage II lung adenocarcinoma. Each CDR3 is given without its conserved first and last residue.

v_call cdr3_aa
TRBV5-5 ASSSLGTAISYNEQF
TRBV15 ATSRAKQSDSPLH
TRBV15 ATSRDGYEQY
TRBV6-5 ASSSHPGRAQTEAF
TRBV19 ASTDSGTVIDEQF
TRBV2 ASKLVNTHTGELF
TRBV5-1 ASSSGLYTGELF
TRBV9 ASSLEGSGNTIY
TRBV5-4 ASSHPTVNTEAF
TRBV7-9 ASSPSEQEGYT
TRBV19 ASSILATGGVFNGYT
TRBV5-1 ASSLAENRARSEQF
TRBV7-9 ASSLERGGPSGNTIY
TRBV19 ASSIGGGYTEAF
TRBV19 ASSTSAFLTGELF
TRBV18 ASSPAQTGASGEQY
TRBV5-1 ASSLAGQGARLDNEQF
TRBV6-4 ASSERGTVNTEAF
TRBV11-3 ASSLGRGSDTQY
TRBV5-1 ASRSRGTNEKLF
TRBV27 ASGRGEFSNQPQH
TRBV18 ASSPGHGGSETQY
TRBV4-1 ASSQDHAAYSNQPQH
TRBV27 ASRVGNGGYT
TRBV18 ASSGLAGQETQY
TRBV11-2 ASSWGGETQY
TRBV19 ASSIFGYSNQPQH
TRBV5-1 ASSWGGTGVAGELF
TRBV28 ASSPPSETQY
TRBV28 ASSSPSAGDLILETQY
TRBV2 ASSEPFRVEQY
TRBV5-1 ASSLGILEGGYT
TRBV18 ASSPTQGPSSYEQY
TRBV7-8 ASSYTGSSNGYT
TRBV5-1 ASSLVPPLAGSYEQY
TRBV5-1 ASSTPTGGLSYNEQF
TRBV20-1 SAEMGNEQY
TRBV9 ASSVGLTNYGYT
TRBV18 ASSSRAGGRSNQPQH
TRBV9 ASSVAWGPSNEQF
TRBV6-1 ASSSYSNQPQH
TRBV6-6 ASTKGGGRLSDTQY
TRBV18 ASSPPRGVGVAGEKLF
TRBV5-1 ASSVGTEYGYT
TRBV28 ASSFLAGGNSGANVLT
TRBV28 ASSFIGLANEQF
TRBV7-9 ASSPNPGLGYYGYT
TRBV19 ASTPQGIWDQPQH
TRBV11-2 ASSTSGRAPETQY
TRBV7-2 ASSLGQGFAIGYT